The 19 T cell receptor beta chains presented below share a single source sample, sequenced in a study of cytomegalovirus exposure and HLA in healthy donors. The PCR employed 60 Vbeta primers together with 13 Jbeta primers. TCRdb keeps only in-frame clones here, not all; method: immunoSEQ multiplex PCR. The sample yields approximately 100,000 clones, of which the top ten take up about 0.59%. The sequenced sample was PBMCs. Receptors originate from a man aged 50-60 years in good health and CMV-seronegative.

V and J are TRBV6-5 and TRBJ1-3; possible D gene TRBD1, 6 bases. The CDR3 length is 15 residues. V was clipped by 6 bases and J by 0 bases, with 12 bases between them. Per the germline V gene, CDR1 is MNHEY and CDR2 is SVGAGI. CDR3 region: CASRPQGTSGNTIYF. DNA for the CDR3: TGTGCCAGCAGGCCGCAGGGGACCTCTGGAAACACCATATATTTT.

J is TRBJ1-5 and V is TRBV2; 7 positions match TRBD1. This CDR3 spans 14 amino acids. The V gene's germline CDR1 is SNHLY and CDR2 FYNNEI. After removal of 5 bases from V and 6 bases from J, the junction contained 7 bases not matched to a gene. Written as DNA, the CDR3 is TGTGCCAGCAGTCCCCTGACAGGGACTCAGCCCCAGCATTTT. It translates to CASSPLTGTQPQHF.

V usage is TRBV5-4 and J usage is TRBJ1-3, with D perhaps TRBD1 (5 bases). The CDR3 runs 16 residues. Deletions cut 2 bases from V and 3 bases from J, with 15 bases between. Looked up from germline, CDR1 is SGHNT and CDR2 is YYREEE (reference sequence). The CDR3 DNA reads TGTGCCAGCAGCTTTTTGGGGGGTGGAAATGGAAACACCATATATTTT. It translates to CASSFLGGGNGNTIYF.

This chain uses TRBV18 with TRBJ2-7, with 7 bases identical to TRBD1. The germline V gene encodes CDR1 KGHSH and CDR2 LQKENI. After removal of 4 bases from V and 7 bases from J, the junction contained 13 bases not matched to a gene. This CDR3 has 15 amino acids. CDR3 DNA sequence: TGTGCCAGCTCACTGGCGACAGGGTACCTTACGGAGCAGTACTTC. Translation gives CASSLATGYLTEQYF.

The V and J genes are TRBV4-3 and TRBJ1-4; D is uncertain. The V end lost 0 bases, the J end lost 4 bases, and 9 bases lay between the germline ends. CDR3 length: 15 amino acids. Per germline, CDR1 LGHNA and CDR2 YSLEER. The CDR3 reads CASSQEYRYNEKLFF. CDR3 nucleotides: TGCGCCAGCAGCCAAGAATACAGATATAATGAAAAACTGTTTTTT.

The rearrangement joins TRBV18 to TRBJ1-4; D call uncertain. V lost 6 bases and J lost 4, with 15 bases in between. The CDR3 covers 15 residues. Germline CDR1 and CDR2: KGHSH and LQKENI. CDR3 protein: CASSAGRQINEKLFF. CDR3 nucleotides: TGTGCCAGCTCCGCTGGGAGACAAATTAATGAAAAACTGTTTTTT.

The J gene is TRBJ2-1, the V gene TRBV7-3; 8 bases map to TRBD2. Germline V CDR1 and CDR2: SGHTA, FQGTGA. The length of the CDR3 is 16 residues. With V trimmed by 5 bases and J by 3 bases, 9 bases remained unmatched. CDR3 DNA sequence: TGTGCCAGCAGCCCGAAGCTAGCGGGCCACTACAATGAGCAGTTCTTC. Encoded protein: CASSPKLAGHYNEQFF.

The chain has TRBV5-8 and TRBJ2-2; 7 bases align to TRBD2. Germline-derived CDR1 and CDR2 are SGHTS and YDEGEE. There are 16 residues in the CDR3. V shed 0 bases and J 1 base; nucleotides not matched to a gene: 3. The DNA of the CDR3 is TGTGCCAGCAGCTTGGGGTTAGCGGGGAACACCGGGGAGCTGTTTTTT. It codes for CASSLGLAGNTGELFF.

V and J are TRBV11-2 and TRBJ1-4, with D perhaps TRBD1 (5 bases). V shed 5 bases and J shed 13 bases, with 23 bases lying between them. The CDR3 spans 15 residues. Germline CDR1 and CDR2: SGHAT and FQNNGV. The CDR3 protein is CASSIGTLRRVGLFF. The CDR3, as DNA: TGTGCCAGCAGCATCGGGACTCTCCGCAGGGTAGGACTGTTTTTT.

This chain joins TRBV5-1 and TRBJ1-1; 8 bases map to TRBD1. Germline values: CDR1 SGHRS, CDR2 YFSETQ. This CDR3 is 15 amino acids long. V trimming: 4 bases; J trimming: 1 base; junction bases outside the gene matches: 6. CDR3 nucleotides: TGCGCCAGCAGCCCCGCAGGGGGCTGGAACACTGAAGCTTTCTTT. Encoded protein: CASSPAGGWNTEAFF.

The rearrangement uses TRBV5-1 and TRBJ2-5; the D is unclear. Trimming left V 0 bases short and J 3 bases short, with 6 bases between. CDR3 length: 13 residues. CDR1 and CDR2 from the germline V gene are SGHRS and YFSETQ. The CDR3 DNA reads as TGCGCCAGCAGCTTGGGCGGAAAAGAGACCCAGTACTTC. The encoded protein is CASSLGGKETQYF.

This rearrangement joins TRBV7-9 to TRBJ1-3; D remains unclear. Looked up from germline, CDR1 is SEHNR and CDR2 is FQNEAQ (reference sequence). CDR3 length: 18 amino acids. V lost 5 bases and J lost 0, with 20 bases in between. The CDR3 DNA reads as TGTGCCAGCAGCCGCCGGTTGGGCAAGGCGCACTCTGGAAACACCATATATTTT. Its translation: CASSRRLGKAHSGNTIYF.

J is TRBJ2-3 and V is TRBV18; 10 bases are shared with TRBD2. Germline V lookup: CDR1 KGHSH, CDR2 LQKENI. V lost 2 bases and J lost 0; bases outside the gene matches: 2. The CDR3 totals 16 residues. CDR3 sequence reads: CASSPKTSGSTDTQYF. Written as DNA, the CDR3 is TGTGCCAGCTCACCAAAGACTAGCGGGAGCACAGATACGCAGTATTTT.

The V and J genes are TRBV6-1 and TRBJ1-2, with 7 bases identical to TRBD1. The CDR3 contains 14 residues. Germline V gene lookup returns CDR1 MNHNS and CDR2 SASEGT. After removal of 4 bases from V and 4 bases from J, the junction contained 6 bases not matched to a gene. As DNA, the CDR3 is TGTGCCAGCAGTGGGACAGGATTTTCCTATGGCTACACCTTC. This gives the protein CASSGTGFSYGYTF.

The chain joins TRBV7-2 to TRBJ2-5; TRBD1 matches at 7 bases. CDR3 length: 14 amino acids. The trim removed 5 bases at V and 1 base at J, leaving 4 bases unmatched. CDR1 and CDR2 (germline): SGHTA, FQGNSA. CDR3 sequence reads: CASSAGTAQETQYF. The CDR3 bases are TGTGCCAGCAGCGCAGGGACAGCCCAAGAGACCCAGTACTTC.

The chain couples TRBV9 to TRBJ2-5; 12 positions agree with TRBD2. The CDR3 consists of 18 residues. The ends lost 5 bases at V and 1 base at J; junction bases unmatched: 12. Germline V gene lookup returns CDR1 SGDLS and CDR2 YYNGEE. The chain's CDR3 is CASSEGLAGLLTQETQYF. CDR3 in DNA: TGTGCCAGCAGTGAGGGACTAGCGGGCCTCCTGACCCAAGAGACCCAGTACTTC.

With regard to this clone: Other DNA sequences from this sample encode an identical CDR3 as well. The CDR3: CASSLQGGEGYTF. In DNA, the CDR3 is TGCGCCAGCAGCTTGCAGGGAGGGGAGGGCTACACCTTC. The J gene is TRBJ1-2, the V gene TRBV5-1; D perhaps matches TRBD1 (5 bases). The CDR3 consists of 13 residues. Trimming took 1 base from V and 8 from J, leaving 12 bases between them. Germline V gene sequence: CDR1 SGHRS, CDR2 YFSETQ.

This sequence joins TRBV5-1 and TRBJ2-1; D unresolved. The CDR3 consists of 14 residues. Germline V gene data show CDR1 as SGHRS and CDR2 as YFSETQ. Trimming stripped 1 base from V and 9 bases from J, with 14 bases between. CDR3 residues: CASSLSGTSGEQFF. The CDR3 region has the DNA TGCGCCAGCAGCTTGTCTGGAACCTCGGGTGAGCAGTTCTTC.

The J gene is TRBJ2-3, the V gene TRBV7-2, with 8 positions matching TRBD1. Germline-derived CDR1 and CDR2 are SGHTA and FQGNSA. The CDR3 extends over 16 amino acids. Trimming took 3 bases from V and 2 from J; bases not matched to a gene: 7. CDR3 DNA sequence: TGTGCCAGCAGCTTTGCGGGGACAGGAAACACAGATACGCAGTATTTT. It yields the protein CASSFAGTGNTDTQYF.